In its sample, the clone carrying this TCR beta chain was seen a few times. Its antigen is as yet unknown. The protocol was immunoSEQ multiplex PCR, while the TCRdb copy is restricted to in-frame clones and leaves out a portion. The sample consists of about 99,000 clones, roughly 91% of them appearing once. The entry originates in a study of T cell responses to AZD1222 COVID-19 vaccine. Findings of the study overall: Researchers report vaccine-associated CD4 TCRs spanning spike, with dominance at 160-218 and 743-854. Donors skewed white British and female; clonal diversity was possibly underestimated. At study baseline, merely a handful of AZD1222 recipients were seropositive. Unmutated variant regions are reportedly the target of nearly half of TCRs that are spike-specific.

Germline CDR1 reads GTSNPN; CDR2 reads SVGIG (reference sequence). V shed 1 base and J 7 bases; nucleotides not matched to a gene: 2. The length of the CDR3 is 12 residues. The V and J genes are TRBV30 and TRBJ1-1, with TRBD1 matching over 8 bases. This specimen was peripheral blood, taken on day 0 of AZD1222 vaccination. This receptor was taken from an adult in good health. CDR3: CAWSDDRGEAFF. CDR3 DNA sequence: TGTGCCTGGAGTGACGACAGGGGTGAAGCTTTCTTT.